This TCR beta chain was sequenced in a study of T cell changes during pregnancy in multiple sclerosis. Here immunoSEQ multiplex PCR was the method, and the copy in TCRdb shows in-frame clones only, minus some. The top ten hold 0.7% to 1% of the sample, which has nearly 40,000 clones, 92% seen once. In this sample, this clone turned up once. Sample: CD4+ T cells from peripheral blood mononuclear cells, taken in the third trimester of pregnancy. The sequence came from a female donor with multiple sclerosis, enrolled in a pregnancy study.

The CDR3 spells CASSQDPITGQAEGIQYF. Written as DNA, the CDR3 is TGTGCCAGCAGCCAAGATCCTATCACGGGACAAGCCGAGGGCATTCAGTACTTC. The genes are TRBV4-2 and TRBJ2-4, with D possibly matching TRBD1 (6 bases). Germline V gene sequence: CDR1 LGHNA, CDR2 YNFKEQ. The V end was cut by 0 bases, the J end by 9 bases, with 24 bases between. The CDR3 spans 18 residues.